These 29 T cell receptor beta chains originate from one sample sequenced in a study of blood T cell repertoires in COVID-19. Libraries were prepared by immunoSEQ multiplex PCR; TCRdb keeps only in-frame clonotypes and omits some of them. The sample shows over 250,000 clones, roughly 86% of them seen only once. The specimen sequenced was PBMCs or T cells enriched from blood (not recorded which). Source of these receptors: a woman under 30 who had recovered from COVID-19.

This chain links TRBV5-1 with TRBJ1-5, with 8 bases matching TRBD1. J was trimmed by 6 bases and V by 0 bases; bases with no gene match: 5. The germline V gene has CDR1 SGHRS and CDR2 YFSETQ. The CDR3 consists of 15 residues. The CDR3 nucleotides are TGCGCCAGCAGCTTGGATTCAGGGGGCGGTCAGCCCCAGCATTTT. Amino acid sequence: CASSLDSGGGQPQHF.

The rearrangement uses TRBV7-3 and TRBJ2-3, with 8 bases fitting TRBD2. Germline trimming cut 3 bases from V and 7 bases from J; bases unmatched to any gene: 9. The germline gives CDR1 SGHTA, CDR2 FQGTGA. CDR3 size: 15 residues. This CDR3 reads CASSFGVAGLNTQYF. The CDR3 region has the DNA TGTGCCAGCAGCTTCGGGGTAGCGGGGTTAAATACGCAGTATTTT. The variable domain in full, with the rest retrieved from reference TRBV7-3 and TRBJ2-3, is GAGVSQTPSNKVTEKGKYVELRCDPISGHTALYWYRQSLGQGPEFLIYFQGTGAADDSGLPNDRFFAVRPEGSVSTLKIQRTERGDSAVYLCASSFGVAGLNTQYFGPGTRLTVL.

The gene calls are TRBV6-5 and TRBJ2-5, with D tentatively TRBD1 (6 bases). Germline V gene lookup returns CDR1 MNHEY and CDR2 SVGAGI. Trimming pared 6 bases from V and 5 bases from J, leaving 13 bases between. The CDR3 covers 13 residues. CDR3 DNA: TGTGCCAGCAGCAGGGGTGAGGCGGAGACCCAGTACTTC. Translating it yields CASSRGEAETQYF.

The chain links TRBV6-5 to TRBJ1-2; D is possibly TRBD1 (5 bases). Germline V gives CDR1 MNHEY, CDR2 SVGAGI. The V end lost 7 bases, the J end lost 1 base, and 10 bases lay between the germline ends. The CDR3 covers 13 residues. CDR3 DNA: TGTGCCAGCAAGGGGATTGTTAACTATGGCTACACCTTC. Its translation: CASKGIVNYGYTF.

The chain uses TRBV5-8 and TRBJ2-6; D not resolved. V was pared by 4 bases and J by 0 bases, with 11 bases between. CDR1 and CDR2 from the germline V gene are SGHTS and YDEGEE. The CDR3 is 16 residues long. CDR3 DNA: TGTGCCAGCAGCCTCCGACACCTCTCTGGGGCCAACGTCCTGACTTTC. Translated, it gives CASSLRHLSGANVLTF.

The chain has TRBV7-2 and TRBJ2-7, with unresolved D. Germline CDR1 is SGHTA and CDR2 is FQGNSA. The V gene lost 1 base and the J gene lost 2 bases, with 9 bases spanning the gap. This CDR3 comprises 14 residues. In nucleotides, the CDR3 is TGTGCCAGCAGCTTAGGAAGGCTAGCCTACGAGCAGTACTTC. Amino acid sequence: CASSLGRLAYEQYF.

The chain joins TRBV28 to TRBJ1-1; a possible D gene is TRBD1 (5 bases). V lost 5 bases and J lost 4, with 17 bases in between. Germline CDR1 and CDR2: MDHEN and SYDVKM. There are 15 residues in the CDR3. The CDR3 sequence is CASSPRGGVVTEAFF. The CDR3 DNA is TGTGCCAGCAGTCCGCGGGGAGGGGTGGTCACTGAAGCTTTCTTT.

This clone was seen just once. This chain links TRBV7-2 with TRBJ1-4; D call uncertain. Deletions cut 2 bases from V and 2 bases from J, with 6 bases between. Germline assignment: CDR1 SGHTA and CDR2 FQGNSA. CDR3 size: 14 residues. The CDR3 DNA sequence: TGTGCCAGCAGCTTATATCTGACTAATGAAAAACTGTTTTTT. Translating gives CASSLYLTNEKLFF. Full variable domain (rest looked up from reference TRBV7-2 and TRBJ1-4): GAGVSQSPSNKVTEKGKDVELRCDPISGHTALYWYRQSLGQGLEFLIYFQGNSAPDKSGLPSDRFSAERTGGSVSTLTIQRTQQEDSAVYLCASSLYLTNEKLFFGSGTQLSVL.

The V gene is TRBV7-3, the J gene TRBJ2-1; TRBD2 might be the D (6 bases). Trimming stripped 4 bases from V and 7 bases from J, with 14 bases between. Germline V gene lookup returns CDR1 SGHTA and CDR2 FQGTGA. The CDR3 runs to 14 residues. CDR3: CASSSGLPGNEQFF. CDR3 nucleotide sequence: TGTGCCAGCAGCTCGGGACTCCCGGGGAATGAGCAGTTCTTC.

The rearrangement links TRBV27 to TRBJ2-3, with 7 bases identical to TRBD2. Looked up from germline, CDR1 is MNHEY and CDR2 is SMNVEV (reference sequence). Trimming removed 3 bases from V and 10 bases from J; junction bases left unmatched: 7. This CDR3 region has 13 residues. The CDR3 loop is CASSFRGDRSQYF. In DNA, the CDR3 is TGTGCCAGCAGTTTTCGGGGGGACCGTTCGCAGTATTTT.

This chain joins TRBV20-1 and TRBJ2-1, with a possible D match to TRBD2 (5 bases). The germline V gene has CDR1 DFQATT and CDR2 SNEGSKA (reference sequence). The CDR3 has 11 amino acids. V lost 6 bases to trimming and J lost 10 bases, with 13 bases between them. The chain's CDR3 is CSARGLQEQFF. As DNA, the CDR3 is TGCAGTGCCCGAGGGCTCCAGGAGCAGTTCTTC.

This chain links TRBV28 with TRBJ1-5; the D gene is possibly TRBD1 (6 bases). V was clipped by 3 bases and J by 3 bases, with 12 bases between them. The germline V gene has CDR1 MDHEN and CDR2 SYDVKM. CDR3 length: 15 amino acids. CDR3 sequence reads: CASSLPDRYNQPQHF. DNA for the CDR3: TGTGCCAGCAGTTTGCCCGACAGGTACAATCAGCCCCAGCATTTT.

The J gene is TRBJ1-2, the V gene TRBV7-6; 9 bases line up with TRBD1. This CDR3 has 13 residues. CDR1 SGHVS and CDR2 FNYEAQ come from the germline V gene. V lost 3 bases to trimming and J lost 8 bases; unmatched junction nucleotides: 4. CDR3 sequence reads: CASSLRQGEGYTF. CDR3 bases: TGTGCCAGCAGCTTGAGACAGGGGGAGGGCTACACCTTC.

This chain joins TRBV28 and TRBJ2-1, with TRBD1 as a possible D gene (8 bases). Trimming shortened V by 5 bases and J by 6 bases, and 17 bases separated the two germline ends. The V gene's germline CDR1 is MDHEN and CDR2 SYDVKM. The CDR3 extends over 15 amino acids. The CDR3 DNA reads TGTGCCAGCAGTCCTAGACAGGGGAGGGCCAATGAGCAGTTCTTC. Protein: CASSPRQGRANEQFF. The complete variable domain, with remaining parts taken from reference TRBV28 and TRBJ2-1, reads DVKVTQSSRYLVKRTGEKVFLECVQDMDHENMFWYRQDPGLGLRLIYFSYDVKMKEKGDIPEGYSVSREKKERFSLILESASTNQTSMYLCASSPRQGRANEQFFGPGTRLTVL.

The chain's CDR3 is CASSPRSGNEKLFF. CDR3 bases: TGTGCCAGCAGCCCCCGGTCTGGTAATGAAAAACTGTTTTTT. The rearrangement uses TRBV7-2 and TRBJ1-4, with unresolved D. The CDR3 loop spans 14 amino acids. The germline gives CDR1 SGHTA, CDR2 FQGNSA. Trimming left V 5 bases short and J 4 bases short, with 11 bases between.

This chain connects TRBV18 to TRBJ2-3, with 11 bases fitting TRBD2. Per germline, CDR1 KGHSH and CDR2 LQKENI. The junction had 6 bases not matched to a gene; V was cut back by 3 bases and J by 1 base. This CDR3 spans 17 amino acids. CDR3 nucleotides: TGTGCCAGCTCACCTAGCGGGAGGGCCGGTGGCACAGATACGCAGTATTTT. Translated, it gives CASSPSGRAGGTDTQYF.

The V call is TRBV11-3, the J call TRBJ2-7, with a weak D call TRBD2 (6 bases). Germline CDR1 SGHNT, CDR2 YENEEA. The CDR3 is 18 amino acids. With 4 bases removed from V and 4 bases from J, the gap between germline ends came to 26 bases. The CDR3 loop reads CASSSAGLKRKRIYEQYF. The CDR3 nucleotides are TGTGCCAGCAGCTCGGCCGGACTAAAGCGGAAAAGAATTTACGAGCAGTACTTC.

This rearrangement joins TRBV7-2 to TRBJ1-3; 11 positions agree with TRBD1. This CDR3 has 17 amino acids. Germline CDR1 is SGHTA and CDR2 is FQGNSA. Germline trimming cut 3 bases from V and 4 bases from J; bases unmatched to any gene: 8. The CDR3 here is CASSFGQGARYGNTIYF. The CDR3, as DNA: TGTGCCAGCAGCTTTGGACAGGGGGCCCGATACGGAAACACCATATATTTT.

The sample holds a few counts of this clone. This chain joins TRBV18 and TRBJ1-2; 8 nucleotides agree with TRBD1. The J segment lost 5 bases and the V segment lost 2 bases, leaving 4 bases of the junction unmatched. This CDR3 is 14 amino acids long. Germline V gene sequence: CDR1 KGHSH, CDR2 LQKENI. CDR3: CASSPGQGAYGYTF. The DNA for the CDR3 is TGTGCCAGCTCACCAGGGCAGGGGGCTTATGGCTACACCTTC.

This chain uses TRBV3-1 (or the pseudogene TRBV3-2) with TRBJ1-3; no clear D. The germline V gene has CDR1 LGHDT and CDR2 YNNKEL (reference sequence). CDR3 length: 14 residues. V was shortened by 1 base and J by 2 bases, with 6 bases between the two germline ends. CDR3 DNA sequence: TGTGCCAGCAGCCAAGCTTCGGCTGGAAACACCATATATTTT. Translated: CASSQASAGNTIYF.

V and J are TRBV15 and TRBJ1-5; D remains unclear. The CDR3 contains 13 residues. V was trimmed by 2 bases and J by 11 bases, leaving 13 bases between them. Germline CDR1 is LNHNV and CDR2 is YYDKDF (reference sequence). The DNA of the CDR3 is TGTGCCACCAGCAGACCTCCCGAAGAGACCCAGCATTTT. It specifies CATSRPPEETQHF.

This chain connects TRBV4-3 to TRBJ2-1; D perhaps matches TRBD2 (6 bases). The CDR3 has 15 residues. From germline, CDR1 is LGHNA and CDR2 YSLEER. The V end lost 0 bases, the J end lost 4 bases, and 10 bases lay between the germline ends. The CDR3 spells CASSQDPTRYNEQFF. The CDR3 DNA is TGCGCCAGCAGCCAAGACCCGACTAGATACAATGAGCAGTTCTTC.

The chain couples TRBV11-2 to TRBJ2-7, with D uncertain. This CDR3 has 13 residues. In germline, CDR1 is SGHAT, CDR2 FQNNGV. Trimming removed 4 bases at V and 7 bases at J, with 14 bases between. The CDR3 loop is CASSSLQVREQYF. CDR3 DNA: TGTGCCAGCAGCTCACTTCAGGTTCGGGAGCAGTACTTC. Full variable domain (missing parts from reference TRBV11-2 and TRBJ2-7): EAGVAQSPRYKIIEKRQSVAFWCNPISGHATLYWYQQILGQGPKLLIQFQNNGVVDDSQLPKDRFSAERLKGVDSTLKIQPAKLEDSAVYLCASSSLQVREQYFGPGTRLTVT.

The rearrangement joins TRBV6-5 to TRBJ1-1; D unclear. CDR1 is MNHEY, CDR2 SVGAGI, per germline. Trimming took off 0 bases at V and 5 bases at J, with 10 bases between the two ends. This CDR3 contains 14 residues. The CDR3 bases are TGTGCCAGCAGTTACTCTGGAGGGTTGACTGAAGCTTTCTTT. This translates into CASSYSGGLTEAFF.

The chain uses TRBV6-5 and TRBJ1-5; D perhaps matches TRBD1 (5 bases). V shed 6 bases and J shed 2 bases, with 11 bases lying between them. The germline CDR1 and CDR2 sequences are MNHEY and SVGAGI. This CDR3 is 14 amino acids long. The CDR3 DNA reads TGTGCCAGCAGCCAGGGAAGGGGCAATCAGCCCCAGCATTTT. Residues: CASSQGRGNQPQHF.

The V gene is TRBV5-1, the J gene TRBJ2-5; 11 bases agree with TRBD2. From germline, CDR1 is SGHRS and CDR2 YFSETQ. There are 16 residues in the CDR3. V was pared by 4 bases and J by 1 base, with 6 bases of the junction left unmatched. CDR3 loop: CASSITSGGTQETQYF. The CDR3 DNA is TGCGCCAGCAGCATAACTAGCGGGGGTACCCAAGAGACCCAGTACTTC.

The J gene is TRBJ1-3, the V gene TRBV5-4; the D gene is possibly TRBD1 (6 bases). CDR1 is SGHNT, CDR2 YYREEE, per germline (reference sequence). V lost 4 bases and J 0 bases, leaving 14 bases between the germline ends. This CDR3 contains 16 residues. In DNA, the CDR3 is TGTGCCAGCAGCCTGGACAGTACATACTCTGGAAACACCATATATTTT. Amino acid sequence: CASSLDSTYSGNTIYF.

The V and J genes are TRBV7-2 and TRBJ1-1; 7 bases are shared with TRBD1. The CDR3 is 13 amino acids. V lost 1 base and J lost 8; bases outside the gene matches: 4. Germline CDR1 SGHTA, CDR2 FQGNSA. The CDR3 loop is CASSLESGQEAFF. CDR3 DNA sequence: TGTGCCAGCAGCTTAGAATCGGGACAGGAAGCTTTCTTT.

The V call is TRBV24-1, the J call TRBJ1-4, with D unclear. The CDR3 has 13 amino acids. V lost 5 bases and J 4 bases, leaving 7 bases between the germline ends. Germline CDR1 and CDR2: KGHDR and SFDVKD. The DNA of the CDR3 is TGTGCCACCAGTGGACGGGGTAATGAAAAACTGTTTTTT. It is translated as CATSGRGNEKLFF.